The present T cell receptor (beta chain) was sequenced within a study of T cells in localized non-small cell lung cancer. Study-level points and caveats: The highest T cell clonality was in uninvolved adjacent lung, above tumor.

Produced via immunoSEQ multiplex PCR; TCRdb's table is partial and in-frame only. Found here are just over 70,000 clones, around 85% of them singletons; the top ten hold 20% to 25%. In regard to this clone: Its target is unknown.

V lost 2 bases and J lost 5; bases outside the gene matches: 12. CDR1 is SGHRS, CDR2 YFSETQ, per germline. This CDR3 contains 16 residues. The receptor was isolated from a male donor aged 60 or older with stage III squamous cell lung carcinoma. Sequences were derived from peripheral blood, sampled before any cancer treatment. V usage is TRBV5-1 and J usage is TRBJ1-2; 7 nucleotides agree with TRBD1. CDR3 DNA sequence: TGCGCCAGCAGCTTCACCTTCGGGACAGATCTATATGGCTACACCTTC. Its protein product is CASSFTFGTDLYGYTF.